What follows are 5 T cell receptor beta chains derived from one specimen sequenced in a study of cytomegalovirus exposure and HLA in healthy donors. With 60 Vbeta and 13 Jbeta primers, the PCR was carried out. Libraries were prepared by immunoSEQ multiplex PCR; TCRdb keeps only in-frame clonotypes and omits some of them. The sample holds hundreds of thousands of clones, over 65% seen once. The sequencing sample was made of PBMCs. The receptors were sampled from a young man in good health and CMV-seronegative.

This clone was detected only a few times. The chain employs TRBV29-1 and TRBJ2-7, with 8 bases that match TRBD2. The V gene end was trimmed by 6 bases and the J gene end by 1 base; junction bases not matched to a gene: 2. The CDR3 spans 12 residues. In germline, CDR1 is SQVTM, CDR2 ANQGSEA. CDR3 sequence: CSVREGSYEQYF. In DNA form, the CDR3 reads TGCAGCGTACGGGAGGGGTCCTACGAGCAGTACTTC.

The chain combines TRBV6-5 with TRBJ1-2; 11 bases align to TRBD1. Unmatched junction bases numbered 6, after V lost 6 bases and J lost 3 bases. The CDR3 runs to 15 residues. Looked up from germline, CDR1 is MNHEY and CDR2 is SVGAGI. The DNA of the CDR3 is TGTGCCAGCAGCCCCAGGACAGGGGGCGACTATGGCTACACCTTC. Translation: CASSPRTGGDYGYTF.

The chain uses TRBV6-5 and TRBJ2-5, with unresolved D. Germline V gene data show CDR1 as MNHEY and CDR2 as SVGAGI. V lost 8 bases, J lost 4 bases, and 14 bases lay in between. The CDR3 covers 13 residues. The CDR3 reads CASRSRVLETQYF. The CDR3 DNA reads TGTGCCAGCCGGTCCCGGGTTCTAGAGACCCAGTACTTC.

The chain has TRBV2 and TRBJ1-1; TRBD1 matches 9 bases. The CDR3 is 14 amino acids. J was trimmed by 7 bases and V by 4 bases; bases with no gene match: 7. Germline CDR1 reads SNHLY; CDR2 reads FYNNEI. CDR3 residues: CASSGGTGILEAFF. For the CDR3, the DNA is TGTGCCAGCAGTGGGGGGACAGGGATCCTTGAAGCTTTCTTT.

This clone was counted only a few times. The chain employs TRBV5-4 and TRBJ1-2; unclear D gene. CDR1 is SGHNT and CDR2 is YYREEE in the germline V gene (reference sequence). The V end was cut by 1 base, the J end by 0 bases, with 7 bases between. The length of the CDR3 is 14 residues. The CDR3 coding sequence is TGTGCCAGCAGCTTGTCCGGGGCTAACTATGGCTACACCTTC. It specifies CASSLSGANYGYTF.